The entry below gives a single TCR beta chain sequence along with its context. Its cognate antigen has yet to be identified. The input lacks base qualities; no much larger clone sits a single base away. This sample stems from a study of shared clonotypes between healthy human individuals (dated by TCRdb to 2018 to 2021). Regarding the research as a whole: A few men and two women, aged 18 to 49 years, made up the cohort. Leukapheresis yielded between about 0.8 and 9.5 billion PBMCs per donor. For each donor, CD4 naive and CD4 memory were each given three plates, CD8 naive was given two plates, and CD8 memory was given one plate. Different laboratories and diverse techniques were used to prepare libraries and sequence TCR repertoires, to increase sequencing depth and limit assay-specific biases. To estimate repertoire size and how much clonotype sharing occurs between individuals, the study deeply sequenced the blood TCR repertoires of roughly 5 healthy adults. Paper-wide results and their limitations: Based on pairwise subsampling, the degree of clonotype sharing among donors was expected to be affected by sequencing depth. Only blood was sampled, and tissue TCR repertoires likely differ from those in blood. Compared with non-shared clonotypes, the clonotypes found in all four sorted-subset donors had higher generation probabilities. Larger estimated clonotype richness was generally found for naive subsets than for memory subsets. The genetic and exposure-history diversity represented was limited by the small number of donors. Rarefaction of sorted-subset datasets indicated incomplete sequencing despite the large sequencing depth. Sharing across a handful of donors was observed for roughly 5% of naive CD4, over 3% of naive CD8, over 2% of memory CD4, and approximately 0.41% of memory CD8 clonotypes.

Donors were healthy HIV-negative adults with no recently reported acute infections or vaccinations. Only Caucasian adults living in Nashville, Tennessee, USA were represented among the donors. CD4+ T cells were enriched by magnetic negative selection, after which naive cells were positively selected on CD45RA and the negative fraction was taken as the memory subset. After blood collection by leukapheresis, PBMCs were isolated using Ficoll-Histopaque density gradient centrifugation and then cryopreserved in the vapor phase of liquid nitrogen. Analytical flow cytometry was used to check the purity and quantity of every magnetically sorted T cell population. From each sorted fraction, genomic DNA was isolated and quantified by UV absorbance on a Nanodrop 2000c. The CDR3 sequence holds 13 residues, the cysteine and phenylalanine included. Of the read, only the CDR3 DNA is kept; its 39 bases are in frame from base 1. The germline V gene provides CDR1 MDHEN and CDR2 SYDVKM. V and J are truncated by 8 bases and 8 bases respectively, leaving an intervening sequence of 16 bases.

TCR CDR3 regions were amplified from genomic DNA by multiplex PCR using the deep immunoSEQ assay. Genomic DNA extracted from each cell subset was distributed evenly over all wells of several immunoSEQ 96-well plates, and each plate served as one replicate. Each replicate PCR for sorted subsets received about 200 ng genomic DNA, equal to roughly 33,000 T cell genomes. Purified libraries were measured with a Qubit 3.0 fluorometer, size-checked on a Bioanalyzer 2100, and measured again with the KAPA Library Quantification kit. Every immunoSEQ 96-well plate was sequenced on a separate single-read 150-cycle Illumina NextSeq 550 flow cell. The paper's processing steps were these. The immunoSEQ output contained only junctional sequences without quality scores, so filtering could not match that applied to full-length reads. To assign V/J genes and CDR3, sequences were annotated using PyIR, a Python wrapper for IgBLAST v1.9, with IMGT germline references. Reads were filtered out if the reads had weak V/J assignments (E-value above 1e-6), no CDR3, stop codons, out-of-frame junctions, or ambiguous translated residues. V3J clonotypes were defined as sequences sharing an identical inferred V gene, J gene, and CDR3 amino acid sequence. The percentage overlap between two repertoires was calculated by dividing the number of shared unique clonotypes by the size of the smaller repertoire. RTK rarefaction, the Chao1 estimator, and Recon v2.1 estimates of unobserved clonotypes were used to assess repertoire richness. Generation probabilities were computed with OLGA for all TCRbeta clonotypes obtained by the gDNA method from several donors. This is the immuneACCESS table as TCRdb keeps it, with only in-frame sequences that have V and J called. A part of the clones is gone; compared with another copy, unresolved V genes explain less than half, and the rest is unexplained. V and J calls and clone size are those listed in that table; D and trimming were worked out from the DNA. Here the sample has about 660,000 clones; under 80% occur a single time. Together, the top ten hold 1.7% of the sample.

What was sequenced was memory CD4+ T cells sorted from blood. Taken with the paper, the label for cell subset or site translates to: CD45RA-negative fraction. This TCR was recovered from a woman aged 25 to 39 in good health. The chain links TRBV28 with TRBJ2-1; a tentative D call is TRBD2 (7 bases match). The nucleotide sequence reads TGTGCCAGCCGGACAGCGGGATGGCATGAGCAGTTCTTC. Its protein reads: CASRTAGWHEQFF.